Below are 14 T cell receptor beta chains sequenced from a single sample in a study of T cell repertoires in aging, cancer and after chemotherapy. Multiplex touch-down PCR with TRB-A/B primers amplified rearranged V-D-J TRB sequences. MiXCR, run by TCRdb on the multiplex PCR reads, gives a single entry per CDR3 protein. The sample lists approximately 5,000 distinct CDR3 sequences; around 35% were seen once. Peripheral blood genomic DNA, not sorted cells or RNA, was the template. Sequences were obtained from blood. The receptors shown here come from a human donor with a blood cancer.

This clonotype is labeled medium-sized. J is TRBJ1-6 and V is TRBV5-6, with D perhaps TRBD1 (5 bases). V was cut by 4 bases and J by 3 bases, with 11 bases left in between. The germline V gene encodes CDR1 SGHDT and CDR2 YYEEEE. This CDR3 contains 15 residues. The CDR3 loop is CASSRDSGYNSPLHF. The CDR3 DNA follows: TGTGCCAGCAGCAGAGACAGCGGCTATAATTCACCCCTCCACTTT.

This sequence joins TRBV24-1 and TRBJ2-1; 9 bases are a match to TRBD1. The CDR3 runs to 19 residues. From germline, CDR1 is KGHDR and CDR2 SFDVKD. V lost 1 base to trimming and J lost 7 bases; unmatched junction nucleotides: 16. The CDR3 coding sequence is TGTGCCACCAGTGATTTCTTCAGTGGGTCAGGTGACAGGGGGAATGAGCAGTTCTTC. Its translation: CATSDFFSGSGDRGNEQFF.

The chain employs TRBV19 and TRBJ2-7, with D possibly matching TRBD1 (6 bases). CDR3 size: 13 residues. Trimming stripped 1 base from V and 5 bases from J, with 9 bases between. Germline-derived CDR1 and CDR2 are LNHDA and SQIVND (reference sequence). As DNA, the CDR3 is TGTGCCAGTAGTATAGGACAGGAGGACGAGCAGTACTTC. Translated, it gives CASSIGQEDEQYF. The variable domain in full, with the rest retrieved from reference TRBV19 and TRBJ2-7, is DGGITQSPKYLFRKEGQNVTLSCEQNLNHDAMYWYRQDPGQGLRLIYYSQIVNDFQKGDIAEGYSVSREKKESFPLTVTSAQKNPTAFYLCASSIGQEDEQYFGPGTRLTVT.

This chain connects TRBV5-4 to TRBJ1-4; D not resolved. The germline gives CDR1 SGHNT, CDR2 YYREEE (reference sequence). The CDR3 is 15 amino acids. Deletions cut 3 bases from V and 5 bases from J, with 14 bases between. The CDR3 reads CASSSRTDHNEKLFF. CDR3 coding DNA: TGTGCCAGCAGCTCCCGGACGGATCACAATGAAAAACTGTTTTTT. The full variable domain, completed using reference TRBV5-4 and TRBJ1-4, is ETGVTQSPTHLIKTRGQQVTLRCSSQSGHNTVSWYQQALGQGPQFIFQYYREEENGRGNFPPRFSGLQFPNYSSELNVNALELDDSALYLCASSSRTDHNEKLFFGSGTQLSVL.

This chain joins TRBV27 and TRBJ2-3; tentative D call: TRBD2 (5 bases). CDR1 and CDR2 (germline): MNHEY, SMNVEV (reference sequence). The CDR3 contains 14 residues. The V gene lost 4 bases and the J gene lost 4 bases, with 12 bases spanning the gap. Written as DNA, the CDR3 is TGTGCCAGCAGTTCTAGCCACTTCGCAGATACGCAGTATTTT. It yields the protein CASSSSHFADTQYF.

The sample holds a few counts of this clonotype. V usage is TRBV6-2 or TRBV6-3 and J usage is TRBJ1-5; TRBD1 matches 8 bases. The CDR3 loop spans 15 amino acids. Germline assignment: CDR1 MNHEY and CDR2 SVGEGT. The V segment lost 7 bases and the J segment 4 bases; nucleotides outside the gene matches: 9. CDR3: CASNPPGTGNQPQHF. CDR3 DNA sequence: TGTGCCAGCAACCCTCCGGGGACAGGTAATCAGCCCCAGCATTTT.

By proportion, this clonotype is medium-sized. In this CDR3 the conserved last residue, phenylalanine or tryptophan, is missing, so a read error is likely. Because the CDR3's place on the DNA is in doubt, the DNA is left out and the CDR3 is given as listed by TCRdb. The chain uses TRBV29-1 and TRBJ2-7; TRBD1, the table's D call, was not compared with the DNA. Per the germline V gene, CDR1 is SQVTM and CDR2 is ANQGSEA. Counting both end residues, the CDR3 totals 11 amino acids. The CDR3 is CSVEVTGEHKI.

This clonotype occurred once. The CDR3 loop reads CASRSGSYEQYF. In DNA, the CDR3 is TGTGCCAGCAGAAGCGGGAGCTACGAGCAGTACTTC. The V and J genes are TRBV6-4 and TRBJ2-7; 8 bases are shared with TRBD2. Germline lookup yields CDR1 MRHNA and CDR2 SNTAGT. Trimming cost V 6 bases and J 3 bases; bases outside gene matches: 1. This CDR3 has 12 residues.

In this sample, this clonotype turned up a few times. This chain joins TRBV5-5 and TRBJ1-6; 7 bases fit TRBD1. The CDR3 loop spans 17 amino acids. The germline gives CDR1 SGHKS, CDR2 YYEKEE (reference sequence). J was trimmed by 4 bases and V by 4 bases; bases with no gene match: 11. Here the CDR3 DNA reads TGTGCCAGCAGCCTGGACAGGCGACAACTTTATAATTCACCCCTCCACTTT. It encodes CASSLDRRQLYNSPLHF.

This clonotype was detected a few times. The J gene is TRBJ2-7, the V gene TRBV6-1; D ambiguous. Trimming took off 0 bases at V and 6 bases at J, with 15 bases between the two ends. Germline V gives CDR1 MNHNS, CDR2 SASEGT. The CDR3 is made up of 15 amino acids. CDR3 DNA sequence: TGTGCCAGCAGTGAAGCGATAACATTATATCTCGAGCAGTACTTC. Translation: CASSEAITLYLEQYF.

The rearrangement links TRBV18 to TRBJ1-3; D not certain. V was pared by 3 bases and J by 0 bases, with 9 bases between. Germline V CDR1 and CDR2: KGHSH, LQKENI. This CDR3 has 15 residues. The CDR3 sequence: CASSPASFSGNTIYF. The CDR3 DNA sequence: TGTGCCAGCTCACCCGCGTCCTTCTCTGGAAACACCATATATTTT.

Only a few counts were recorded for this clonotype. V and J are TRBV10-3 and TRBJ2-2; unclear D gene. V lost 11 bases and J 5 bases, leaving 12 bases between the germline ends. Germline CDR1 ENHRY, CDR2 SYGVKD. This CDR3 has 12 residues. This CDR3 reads CASVGLTGELFF. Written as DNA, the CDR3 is TGTGCCTCCGTAGGCTTGACCGGGGAGCTGTTTTTT.

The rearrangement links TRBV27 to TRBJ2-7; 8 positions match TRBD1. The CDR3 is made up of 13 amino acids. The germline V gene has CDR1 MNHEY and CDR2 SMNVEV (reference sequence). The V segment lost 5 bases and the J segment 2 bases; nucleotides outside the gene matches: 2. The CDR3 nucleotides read TGTGCCAGCAGTCCCAGGGGGCCCTACGAGCAGTACTTC. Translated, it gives CASSPRGPYEQYF.

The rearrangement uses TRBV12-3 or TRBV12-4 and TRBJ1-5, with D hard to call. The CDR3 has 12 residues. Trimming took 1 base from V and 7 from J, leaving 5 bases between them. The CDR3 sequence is CASSLVPQPQHF. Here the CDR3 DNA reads TGTGCCAGCAGTTTAGTCCCCCAGCCCCAGCATTTT.